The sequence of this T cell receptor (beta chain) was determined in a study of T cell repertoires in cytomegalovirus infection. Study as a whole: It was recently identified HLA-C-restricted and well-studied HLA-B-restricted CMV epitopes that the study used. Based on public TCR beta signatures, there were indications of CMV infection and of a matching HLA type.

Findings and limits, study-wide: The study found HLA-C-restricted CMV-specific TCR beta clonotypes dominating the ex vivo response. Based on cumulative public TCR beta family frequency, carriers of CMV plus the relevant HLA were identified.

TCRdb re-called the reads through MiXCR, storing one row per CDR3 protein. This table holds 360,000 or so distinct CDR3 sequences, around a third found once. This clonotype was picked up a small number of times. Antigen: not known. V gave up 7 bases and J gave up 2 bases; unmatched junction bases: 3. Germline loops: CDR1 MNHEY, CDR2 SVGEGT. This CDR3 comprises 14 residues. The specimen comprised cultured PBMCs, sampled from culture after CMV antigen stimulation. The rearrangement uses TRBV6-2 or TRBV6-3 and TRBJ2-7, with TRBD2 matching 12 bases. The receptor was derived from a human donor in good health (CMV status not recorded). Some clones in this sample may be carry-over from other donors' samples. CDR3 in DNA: TGTGCCAGCAACCCTAGCGGGAGGGCCTACGAGCAGTACTTC. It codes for CASNPSGRAYEQYF.